This T cell receptor (beta chain) was identified during a study of blood T cell repertoires in COVID-19. The wider study: Samples taken during acute and convalescent COVID-19 were collected in the United States, Italy and Spain.

Ages ranged from about 18 to 100 years, with residence in approximately 25 US areas. Exposed participants encountered a COVID-19 case during the 2 weeks preceding study entry. V lost 6 bases, J lost 9 bases, and 9 bases stayed unmatched. This CDR3 comprises 14 residues. Germline assignment: CDR1 MGHRA and CDR2 YSYEKL. In the original workflow: It was from reference gene primer amplification that nucleated cell counts were estimated. Here immunoSEQ multiplex PCR was the method, and the copy in TCRdb shows in-frame clones only, minus some. D and trimming were read from the DNA, whereas the V and J calls and clone size are those reported in that table. The repertoire consists of about 430,000 clones, with approximately 90% occurring once and the leading ten covering 1.4%.

The origin of this receptor is a woman aged 18 to 35 who had been exposed to COVID-19. The specimen was PBMCs or T cells enriched from blood (not recorded which). This sequence joins TRBV4-1 and TRBJ2-1; TRBD1 agrees at 9 bases. DNA for the CDR3: TGCGCCAGCAGAGGGACAGGGACGTTTCCTGAGCAGTTCTTC. Encoded protein: CASRGTGTFPEQFF.